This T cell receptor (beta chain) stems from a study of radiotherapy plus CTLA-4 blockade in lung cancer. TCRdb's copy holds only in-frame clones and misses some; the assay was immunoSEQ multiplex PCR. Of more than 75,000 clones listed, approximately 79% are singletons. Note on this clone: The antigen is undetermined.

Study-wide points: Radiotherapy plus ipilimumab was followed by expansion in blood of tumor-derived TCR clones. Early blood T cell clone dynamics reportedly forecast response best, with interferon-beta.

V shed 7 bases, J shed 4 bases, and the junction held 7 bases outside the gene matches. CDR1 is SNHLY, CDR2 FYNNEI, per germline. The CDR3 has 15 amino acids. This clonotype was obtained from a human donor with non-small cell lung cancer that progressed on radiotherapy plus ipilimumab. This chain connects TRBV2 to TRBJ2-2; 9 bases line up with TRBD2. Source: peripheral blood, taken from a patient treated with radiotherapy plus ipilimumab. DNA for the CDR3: TGTGCCAGCACCGGCGGGAGGGCCGTCACCGGGGAGCTGTTTTTT. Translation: CASTGGRAVTGELFF.